The 27 T cell receptor beta chains presented below share a single source sample, sequenced in a study of shared clonotypes between healthy human individuals. Profiled with immunoSEQ multiplex PCR; TCRdb holds only in-frame clones, not every one. The data hold some 500,000 clones, with 65% to 80% observed a single time. The sample taken for sequencing was PBMCs. These TCRs come from a woman aged 40 to 55 in good health. Some clones in this sample may be carry-over from other donors' samples.

The V and J genes are TRBV28 and TRBJ2-3; 8 bases fit TRBD1. Germline CDR1 and CDR2: MDHEN and SYDVKM. The CDR3 runs 13 residues. Unmatched junction bases numbered 0, after V lost 6 bases and J lost 1 base. Written as DNA, the CDR3 is TGTGCCAGCAGGGGACAGGGCACAGATACGCAGTATTTT. Translating gives CASRGQGTDTQYF.

The J gene is TRBJ2-7, the V gene TRBV30; no reliable D call. The CDR3 is 14 residues long. Germline V gives CDR1 GTSNPN, CDR2 SVGIG (reference sequence). V was clipped by 2 bases and J by 2 bases, with 13 bases between them. CDR3 residues: CAWSLDARTYEQYF. The CDR3 nucleotides are TGTGCCTGGAGTTTGGACGCACGAACCTACGAGCAGTACTTC.

This rearrangement joins TRBV6-5 to TRBJ1-2; D gene uncertain. The germline CDR1 and CDR2 sequences are MNHEY and SVGAGI. Between the trimmed V and J ends, which lost 5 bases and 6 bases, there was a span of 10 bases. The CDR3 runs to 12 residues. The CDR3 protein is CASSEGIDGYTF. In nucleotides, the CDR3 is TGTGCCAGCAGTGAGGGTATCGATGGCTACACCTTC.

V is TRBV7-3 and J is TRBJ2-3, with D possibly being TRBD1 or TRBD2 (5 bases each). Germline V lookup: CDR1 SGHTA, CDR2 FQGTGA. Trimming pared 5 bases from V and 6 bases from J, leaving 18 bases between. The CDR3 has 15 amino acids. CDR3 sequence (DNA): TGTGCCAGCAGCCAGGGACCCGGTGGGGAGGATACGCAGTATTTT. Encoded protein: CASSQGPGGEDTQYF.

The chain joins TRBV30 to TRBJ2-5; D not resolved. Germline loops: CDR1 GTSNPN, CDR2 SVGIG (reference sequence). V lost 0 bases and J lost 3, with 11 bases in between. The CDR3 has 14 residues. The CDR3 protein is CAWSVNLRKETQYF. The CDR3 bases are TGTGCCTGGAGTGTAAACTTAAGGAAAGAGACCCAGTACTTC. Together with reference TRBV30 and TRBJ2-5, the CDR3 gives the full variable domain: SQTIHQWPATLVQPVGSPLSLECTVEGTSNPNLYWYRQAAGRGLQLLFYSVGIGQISSEVPQNLSASRPQDRQFILSSKKLLLSDSGFYLCAWSVNLRKETQYFGPGTRLLVL.

This clone was observed many times. The same CDR3 arises from other DNA sequences in this sample as well. This chain connects TRBV5-1 to TRBJ2-2, with D possibly TRBD2 on 6 matching bases. The CDR3 spans 14 residues. V shed 8 bases and J shed 5 bases, with 16 bases lying between them. The germline gives CDR1 SGHRS, CDR2 YFSETQ. In nucleotides, the CDR3 is TGCGCCAGAGGGTGGCGGGACTGTACCGGGGAGCTGTTTTTT. Translated, it gives CARGWRDCTGELFF.

The rearrangement joins TRBV19 to TRBJ2-2; D is unresolved. This CDR3 region has 14 residues. Germline V gene lookup returns CDR1 LNHDA and CDR2 SQIVND (reference sequence). Trimming removed 5 bases at V and 1 base at J, with 8 bases between. CDR3 bases: TGTGCCAGTAGTTCAACAGTGAACACCGGGGAGCTGTTTTTT. Its protein is CASSSTVNTGELFF.

This chain uses TRBV11-1 with TRBJ2-1; TRBD2 might be the D (6 bases). V was trimmed by 10 bases and J by 5 bases, leaving 21 bases between them. The length of the CDR3 is 15 residues. Germline CDR1 and CDR2: SGHAT and FQDESV (reference sequence). The DNA of the CDR3 is TGTGCCAAAAAACCCCCGGGAGAGGCCAACAATGAGCAGTTCTTC. Its protein is CAKKPPGEANNEQFF. The variable domain in full, completed from reference TRBV11-1 and TRBJ2-1, reads EAEVAQSPRYKITEKSQAVAFWCDPISGHATLYWYRQILGQGPELLVQFQDESVVDDSQLPKDRFSAERLKGVDSTLKIQPAELGDSAMYLCAKKPPGEANNEQFFGPGTRLTVL.

This clone occurred a few times. The rearrangement joins TRBV29-1 to TRBJ2-3; 7 bases line up with TRBD1. Germline CDR1 reads SQVTM; CDR2 reads ANQGSEA. CDR3 length equals 16 residues. Germline trimming cut 3 bases from V and 2 bases from J; bases unmatched to any gene: 11. CDR3 nucleotides: TGCAGCGTTGATAGCCCGGGACAGTTTTTCACAGATACGCAGTATTTT. Amino acid sequence: CSVDSPGQFFTDTQYF.

The CDR3 region has the DNA TGCGCCAGCAGCTGGCTGGATGGTGAAAAACTGTTTTTT. It is translated as CASSWLDGEKLFF. V is TRBV5-1 and J is TRBJ1-4; the D is unclear. The CDR3 sequence is 13 residues long. V lost 3 bases and J 7 bases, leaving 10 bases between the germline ends. Germline-derived CDR1 and CDR2 are SGHRS and YFSETQ.

The chain uses TRBV5-1 and TRBJ1-1; D gene ambiguous. This CDR3 has 14 amino acids. V was cut by 1 base and J by 2 bases, with 9 bases left in between. CDR1 and CDR2 from the germline V gene are SGHRS and YFSETQ. The CDR3 DNA is TGCGCCAGCAGCTTGTCCACGGGAAACACTGAAGCTTTCTTT. This codes for CASSLSTGNTEAFF.

This clone was observed a few times. This chain connects TRBV30 to TRBJ1-3, with D unresolved. Germline CDR1 reads GTSNPN; CDR2 reads SVGIG (reference sequence). V was pared by 3 bases and J by 2 bases, with 11 bases between. There are 14 residues in the CDR3. The CDR3 sequence: CAWSFWSAGNTIYF. In DNA, the CDR3 is TGTGCCTGGAGCTTTTGGTCGGCTGGAAACACCATATATTTT.

The DNA of the CDR3 is TGCGCCAGCAGCCCCGGTGGCATGAGGTCCCAAGAGACCCAGTACTTC. Protein sequence: CASSPGGMRSQETQYF. The J gene is TRBJ2-5, the V gene TRBV5-1, with no clear D. V lost 4 bases and J 1 base, leaving 17 bases between the germline ends. The CDR3 loop spans 16 amino acids. CDR1 is SGHRS, CDR2 YFSETQ, per germline.

This chain uses TRBV30 with TRBJ1-1, with 10 nucleotides matching TRBD1. Germline V lookup: CDR1 GTSNPN, CDR2 SVGIG (reference sequence). The V and J ends lost 3 bases and 10 bases, in that order; junction bases with no gene match: 5. CDR3 length: 12 residues. The CDR3 region has the DNA TGTGCCTGGAGCCCCGGACAGGGGGGAGCTTTCTTT. It specifies CAWSPGQGGAFF.

This chain connects TRBV9 to TRBJ2-1; D call uncertain. CDR3 length equals 12 residues. The ends were cut back, 3 bases at V and 8 bases at J, with 9 bases in the middle. The V gene's germline CDR1 is SGDLS and CDR2 YYNGEE. CDR3 protein: CASSGDGDEQFF. DNA of the CDR3: TGTGCCAGCAGCGGAGACGGTGATGAGCAGTTCTTC.

J is TRBJ1-1 and V is TRBV30, with D uncertain. Trimming pared 0 bases from V and 1 base from J, leaving 12 bases between. CDR3 length: 15 residues. Germline lookup yields CDR1 GTSNPN and CDR2 SVGIG (reference sequence). In DNA, the CDR3 is TGTGCCTGGAGTGTACGGAGGTACAAGAACACTGAAGCTTTCTTT. Protein sequence: CAWSVRRYKNTEAFF.

The chain recombines TRBV28 with TRBJ2-5, with TRBD1 identical over 7 bases. Germline CDR1 and CDR2: MDHEN and SYDVKM. J gave up 4 bases and V 0 bases, and 2 bases lay outside the gene matches. The CDR3 is 14 amino acids. The chain's CDR3 is CASSLWTGRETQYF. As DNA, the CDR3 is TGTGCCAGCAGTTTATGGACAGGGCGAGAGACCCAGTACTTC.

The V and J genes are TRBV11-2 and TRBJ2-7, with a tentative D call TRBD2 (5 bases). In germline, CDR1 is SGHAT, CDR2 FQNNGV. V was clipped by 7 bases and J by 3 bases, with 13 bases between them. CDR3 length: 13 residues. CDR3 sequence: CASTQAAGYEQYF. CDR3 bases: TGTGCCAGCACCCAGGCGGCGGGCTACGAGCAGTACTTC.

This clone was counted once. The rearrangement links TRBV27 to TRBJ2-7, with a possible D match to TRBD1 (6 bases). CDR3 size: 14 residues. Germline V lookup: CDR1 MNHEY, CDR2 SMNVEV (reference sequence). V was clipped by 5 bases and J by 7 bases, with 18 bases between them. The CDR3 spells CASSGVQGMREQYF. CDR3 sequence (DNA): TGTGCCAGCAGTGGAGTACAGGGAATGAGGGAGCAGTACTTC.

The V and J genes are TRBV7-2 and TRBJ2-7; the D is unclear. Germline-derived CDR1 and CDR2 are SGHTA and FQGNSA. V shed 4 bases and J shed 10 bases, with 11 bases lying between them. The CDR3 covers 11 residues. This CDR3 is CASSYLGFQYF. The CDR3 DNA follows: TGTGCCAGCAGCTACCTAGGTTTCCAGTACTTC.

J is TRBJ2-3 and V is TRBV19, with D possibly being TRBD2 (5 bases). Between the trimmed V and J ends, which lost 9 bases and 3 bases, there was a span of 13 bases. CDR3 length: 13 amino acids. Per the germline V gene, CDR1 is LNHDA and CDR2 is SQIVND (reference sequence). For the CDR3, the DNA is TGTGCCAGCCTAGGACTCGGGACAGATACGCAGTATTTT. It specifies CASLGLGTDTQYF.

The rearrangement links TRBV6-1 to TRBJ2-1; perhaps TRBD1 as D (6 bases). The germline CDR1 and CDR2 sequences are MNHNS and SASEGT. V was shortened by 6 bases and J by 4 bases, with 13 bases between the two germline ends. The CDR3 covers 14 residues. CDR3 residues: CASRGDRPYNEQFF. As DNA, the CDR3 is TGTGCCAGCAGGGGTGACAGGCCATACAATGAGCAGTTCTTC.

The genes are TRBV28 and TRBJ1-5, with D possibly TRBD1 on 6 matching bases. This CDR3 is built from 14 residues. Trimming shortened V by 5 bases and J by 1 base, and 9 bases separated the two germline ends. Per the germline V gene, CDR1 is MDHEN and CDR2 is SYDVKM. The CDR3 here is CASSRQVSNQPQHF. The CDR3 coding sequence is TGTGCCAGCAGTCGACAGGTGAGCAATCAGCCCCAGCATTTT.

The rearrangement joins TRBV5-1 to TRBJ2-7; no clear D gene. The CDR3 spans 14 residues. Germline V gene data show CDR1 as SGHRS and CDR2 as YFSETQ. Trimming shortened V by 0 bases and J by 1 base, and 8 bases separated the two germline ends. The CDR3 DNA reads TGCGCCAGCAGCTTGGAGGGCCAATCCTACGAGCAGTACTTC. Translating it yields CASSLEGQSYEQYF. The full variable domain, its missing parts supplied by reference TRBV5-1 and TRBJ2-7, is KAGVTQTPRYLIKTRGQQVTLSCSPISGHRSVSWYQQTPGQGLQFLFEYFSETQRNKGNFPGRFSGRQFSNSRSEMNVSTLELGDSALYLCASSLEGQSYEQYFGPGTRLTVT.

J is TRBJ2-7 and V is TRBV7-2; D unclear. V was cut by 1 base and J by 4 bases, with 8 bases left in between. The CDR3 covers 13 residues. Germline CDR1 reads SGHTA; CDR2 reads FQGNSA. Here the CDR3 DNA reads TGTGCCAGCAGCTTAGGACCTCGTTACGAGCAGTACTTC. It encodes CASSLGPRYEQYF.

The chain carries TRBV28 and TRBJ2-3, with D uncertain. Trimming pared 3 bases from V and 6 bases from J, leaving 7 bases between. Germline V CDR1 and CDR2: MDHEN, SYDVKM. The CDR3 has 12 amino acids. CDR3 DNA sequence: TGTGCCAGCAGTTTGAGGCTGGATACGCAGTATTTT. It translates to CASSLRLDTQYF. Together with reference TRBV28 and TRBJ2-3, the CDR3 gives the full variable domain: DVKVTQSSRYLVKRTGEKVFLECVQDMDHENMFWYRQDPGLGLRLIYFSYDVKMKEKGDIPEGYSVSREKKERFSLILESASTNQTSMYLCASSLRLDTQYFGPGTRLTVL.

The chain is built from TRBV4-1 and TRBJ1-1; D gene unclear. From germline, CDR1 is MGHRA and CDR2 YSYEKL. Trimming shortened V by 3 bases and J by 0 bases, and 8 bases separated the two germline ends. The CDR3 has 14 residues. The CDR3 reads CASSHRGLNTEAFF. The CDR3 nucleotides are TGCGCCAGCAGCCACCGAGGGTTGAACACTGAAGCTTTCTTT.